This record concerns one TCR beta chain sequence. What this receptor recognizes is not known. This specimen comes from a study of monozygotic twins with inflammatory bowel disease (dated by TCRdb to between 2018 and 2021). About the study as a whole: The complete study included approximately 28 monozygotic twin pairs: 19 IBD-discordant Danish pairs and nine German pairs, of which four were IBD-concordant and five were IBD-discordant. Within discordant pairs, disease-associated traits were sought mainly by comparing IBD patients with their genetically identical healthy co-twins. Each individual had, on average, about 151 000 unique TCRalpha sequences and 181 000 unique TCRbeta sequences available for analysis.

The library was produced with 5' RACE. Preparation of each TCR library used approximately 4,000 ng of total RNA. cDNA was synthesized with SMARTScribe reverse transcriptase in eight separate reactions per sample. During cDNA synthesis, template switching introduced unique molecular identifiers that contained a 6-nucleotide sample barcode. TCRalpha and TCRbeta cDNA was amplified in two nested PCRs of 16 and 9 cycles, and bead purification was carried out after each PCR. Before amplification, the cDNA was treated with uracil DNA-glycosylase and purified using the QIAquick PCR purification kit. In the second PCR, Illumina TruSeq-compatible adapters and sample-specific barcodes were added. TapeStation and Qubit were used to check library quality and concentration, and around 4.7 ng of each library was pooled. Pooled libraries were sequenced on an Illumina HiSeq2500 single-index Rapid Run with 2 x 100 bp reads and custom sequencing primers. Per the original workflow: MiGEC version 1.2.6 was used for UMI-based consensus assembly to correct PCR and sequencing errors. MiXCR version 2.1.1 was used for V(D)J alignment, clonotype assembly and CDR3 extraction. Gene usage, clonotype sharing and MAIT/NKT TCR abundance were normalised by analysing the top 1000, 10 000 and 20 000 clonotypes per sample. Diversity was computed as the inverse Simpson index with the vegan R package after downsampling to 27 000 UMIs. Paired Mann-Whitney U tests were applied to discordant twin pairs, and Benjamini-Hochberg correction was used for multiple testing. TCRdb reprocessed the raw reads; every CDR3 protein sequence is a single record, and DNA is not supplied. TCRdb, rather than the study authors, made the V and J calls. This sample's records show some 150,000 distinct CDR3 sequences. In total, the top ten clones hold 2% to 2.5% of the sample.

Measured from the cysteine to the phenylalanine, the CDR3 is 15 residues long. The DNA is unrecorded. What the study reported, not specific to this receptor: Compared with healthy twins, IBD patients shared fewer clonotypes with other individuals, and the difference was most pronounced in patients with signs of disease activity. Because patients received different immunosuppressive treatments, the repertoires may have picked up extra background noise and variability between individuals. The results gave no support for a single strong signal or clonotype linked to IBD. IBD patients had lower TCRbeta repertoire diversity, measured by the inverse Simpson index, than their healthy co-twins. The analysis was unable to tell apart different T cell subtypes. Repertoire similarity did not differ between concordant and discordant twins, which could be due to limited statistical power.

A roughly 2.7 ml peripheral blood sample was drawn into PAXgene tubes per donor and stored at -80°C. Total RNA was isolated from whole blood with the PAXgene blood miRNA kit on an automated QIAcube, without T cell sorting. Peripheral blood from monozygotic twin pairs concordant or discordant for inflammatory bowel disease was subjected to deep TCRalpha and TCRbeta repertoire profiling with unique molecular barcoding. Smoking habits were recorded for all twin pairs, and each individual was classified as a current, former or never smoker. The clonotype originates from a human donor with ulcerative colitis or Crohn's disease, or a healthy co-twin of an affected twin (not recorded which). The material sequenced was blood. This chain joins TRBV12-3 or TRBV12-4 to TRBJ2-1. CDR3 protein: CASSPQWSSYNEQFF.